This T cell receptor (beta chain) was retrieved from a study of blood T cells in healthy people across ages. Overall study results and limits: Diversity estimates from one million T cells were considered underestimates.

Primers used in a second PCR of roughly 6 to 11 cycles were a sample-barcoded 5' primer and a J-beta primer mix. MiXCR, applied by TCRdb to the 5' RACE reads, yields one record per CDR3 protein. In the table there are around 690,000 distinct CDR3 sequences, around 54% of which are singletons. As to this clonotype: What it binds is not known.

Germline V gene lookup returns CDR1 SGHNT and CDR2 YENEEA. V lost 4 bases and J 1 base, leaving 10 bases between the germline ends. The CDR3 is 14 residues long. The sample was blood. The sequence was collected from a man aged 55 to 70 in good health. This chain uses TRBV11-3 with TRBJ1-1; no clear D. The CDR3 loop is CASSYHGANTEAFF. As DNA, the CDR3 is TGTGCCAGCAGCTATCACGGAGCGAACACTGAAGCTTTCTTT.